The TCR beta chain under discussion was sequenced for a study of human T cells and chemical hapten exposure. Overall study: The study traced per-sample TCR yield variation mainly to small differences in pooled library volumes.

Described time point: pre-sensitization, week 0. Treatment indicated: therapeutic diphenylcyclopropenone sensitization with weekly scalp DPC. Total RNA extraction was carried out from unfractionated whole blood. TCRdb re-called the RACE reads through MiXCR, storing one row per CDR3 protein. The data show approximately 50,000 distinct CDR3 sequences, 9.6% seen once. In regard to this clonotype: The antigen remains unidentified.

The CDR3 sequence is 12 residues long. Germline V gives CDR1 SQVTM, CDR2 ANQGSEA. V dropped 8 bases and J dropped 6 bases, with 15 bases sitting between them. Study conclusions and caveats: Patch test score tracked positively with PT1 expanded TCR counts. The number of TCRs above 1 in 1000 frequency did not change after DPC sensitization.

This TCR derives from a woman in her 30s with alopecia areata. Some clones in this sample may be carry-over from other donors' samples. The chain joins TRBV29-1 to TRBJ2-3; possible D gene TRBD2, 6 bases. The material sequenced was whole blood, taken in connection with sensitization to the hapten diphenylcyclopropenone (DPC). The CDR3 protein is CSMTRPPDTQYF. The CDR3 DNA reads as TGCAGCATGACTAGGCCCCCGGATACGCAGTATTTT.